This TCR beta chain was sequenced during a study of identical twins. TCRdb reanalysed the 5' RACE reads using MiXCR and keeps one entry per CDR3 protein. In the table there are approximately 500,000 distinct CDR3 sequences, approximately 16% of which are singletons. With regard to this clonotype: Its antigen remains unidentified.

Study-level results: Researchers caution that invariant MAIT and iNKT cells could partly confound zero-insertion analyses. Excess twin sharing in beta out-of-frame sequences was weaker.

These data also formed part of another study, on yellow fever vaccine responses in identical twins.

Sequencing was performed on CD4+ T cells sorted from blood. This sequence was found in a woman aged 18-30 years in good health.

The CDR3 loop is CASSELGMTDTQYF. CDR3 in DNA: TGCGCCAGCAGTGAGCTGGGAATGACAGATACGCAGTATTTT. This rearrangement joins TRBV10-1 to TRBJ2-3; no reliable D call. Germline assignment: CDR1 WNHNN and CDR2 SYGVQD (reference sequence). The CDR3 is 14 residues long. Trimming left V 2 bases short and J 3 bases short, with 9 bases between.